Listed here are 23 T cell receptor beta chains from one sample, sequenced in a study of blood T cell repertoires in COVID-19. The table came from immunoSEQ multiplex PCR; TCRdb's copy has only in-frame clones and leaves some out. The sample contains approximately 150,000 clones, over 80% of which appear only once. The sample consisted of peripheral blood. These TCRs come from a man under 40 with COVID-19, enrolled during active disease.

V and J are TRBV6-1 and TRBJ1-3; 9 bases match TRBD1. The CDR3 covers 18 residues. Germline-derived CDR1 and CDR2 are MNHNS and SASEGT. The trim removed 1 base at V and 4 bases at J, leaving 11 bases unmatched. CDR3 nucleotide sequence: TGTGCCAGCAGTGAAGGTTATTCTAGGACAGGGGACGGAAACACCATATATTTT. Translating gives CASSEGYSRTGDGNTIYF.

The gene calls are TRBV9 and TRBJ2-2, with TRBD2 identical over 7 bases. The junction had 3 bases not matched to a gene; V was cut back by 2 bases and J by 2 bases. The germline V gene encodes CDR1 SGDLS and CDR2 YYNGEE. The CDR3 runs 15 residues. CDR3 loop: CASSVASGNTGELFF. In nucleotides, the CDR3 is TGTGCCAGCAGCGTTGCTAGCGGAAACACCGGGGAGCTGTTTTTT.

CDR3 DNA sequence: TGTGCCAGCAGCTTATTATTCGGGGGAGGCGGGGAGCTGTTTTTT. Translating gives CASSLLFGGGGELFF. The chain has TRBV11-2 and TRBJ2-2, with D perhaps matching TRBD2 (6 bases). The CDR3 sequence is 15 residues long. CDR1 SGHAT and CDR2 FQNNGV come from the germline V gene. Trimming cost V 2 bases and J 7 bases, with 14 bases left between them.

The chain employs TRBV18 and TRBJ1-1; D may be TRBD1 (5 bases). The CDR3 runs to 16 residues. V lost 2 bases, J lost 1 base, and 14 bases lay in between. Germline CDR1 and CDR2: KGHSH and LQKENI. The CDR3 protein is CASSPRQSRGNTEAFF. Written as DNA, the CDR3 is TGTGCCAGCTCACCAAGACAGTCCCGCGGGAACACTGAAGCTTTCTTT.

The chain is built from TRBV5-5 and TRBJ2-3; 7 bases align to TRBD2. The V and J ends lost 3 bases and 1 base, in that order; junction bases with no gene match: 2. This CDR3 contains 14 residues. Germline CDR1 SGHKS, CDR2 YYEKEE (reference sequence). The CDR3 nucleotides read TGTGCCAGCAGCTCCGGACTAGGCACAGATACGCAGTATTTT. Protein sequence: CASSSGLGTDTQYF.

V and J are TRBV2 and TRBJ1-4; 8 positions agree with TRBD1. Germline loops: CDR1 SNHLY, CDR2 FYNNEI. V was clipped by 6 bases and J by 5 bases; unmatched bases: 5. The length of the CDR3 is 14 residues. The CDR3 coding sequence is TGTGCCAGCAGGCGTTGGACAGGGAATGAAAAACTGTTTTTT. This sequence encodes CASRRWTGNEKLFF.

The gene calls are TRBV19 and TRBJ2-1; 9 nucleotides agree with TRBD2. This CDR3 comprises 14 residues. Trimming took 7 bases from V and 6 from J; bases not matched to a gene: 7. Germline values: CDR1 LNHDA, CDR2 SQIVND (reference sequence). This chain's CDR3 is CASTPGTSRNEQFF. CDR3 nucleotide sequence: TGTGCCAGTACCCCCGGGACTAGCCGCAATGAGCAGTTCTTC.

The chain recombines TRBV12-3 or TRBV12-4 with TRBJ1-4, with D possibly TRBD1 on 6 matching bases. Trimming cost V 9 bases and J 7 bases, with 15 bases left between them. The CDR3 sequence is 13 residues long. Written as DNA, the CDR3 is TGTGCCAGTGGGGGGGGCGAGAGTGAAAAACTGTTTTTT. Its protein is CASGGGESEKLFF.

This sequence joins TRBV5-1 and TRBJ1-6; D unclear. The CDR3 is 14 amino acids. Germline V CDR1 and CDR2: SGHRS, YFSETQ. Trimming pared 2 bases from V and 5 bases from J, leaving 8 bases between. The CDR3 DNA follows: TGCGCCAGCAGCTTATCACAGAATAATTCACCCCTCCACTTT. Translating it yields CASSLSQNNSPLHF. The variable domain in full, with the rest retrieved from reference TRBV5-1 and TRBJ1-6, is KAGVTQTPRYLIKTRGQQVTLSCSPISGHRSVSWYQQTPGQGLQFLFEYFSETQRNKGNFPGRFSGRQFSNSRSEMNVSTLELGDSALYLCASSLSQNNSPLHFGNGTRLTVT.

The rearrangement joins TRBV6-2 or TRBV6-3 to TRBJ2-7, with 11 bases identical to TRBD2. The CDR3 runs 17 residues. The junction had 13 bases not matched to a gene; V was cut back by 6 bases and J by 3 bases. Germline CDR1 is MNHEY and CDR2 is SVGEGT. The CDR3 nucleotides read TGTGCCAGCAGCCCTATCCATGGACTAGCGGGTGACTACGAGCAGTACTTC. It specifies CASSPIHGLAGDYEQYF.

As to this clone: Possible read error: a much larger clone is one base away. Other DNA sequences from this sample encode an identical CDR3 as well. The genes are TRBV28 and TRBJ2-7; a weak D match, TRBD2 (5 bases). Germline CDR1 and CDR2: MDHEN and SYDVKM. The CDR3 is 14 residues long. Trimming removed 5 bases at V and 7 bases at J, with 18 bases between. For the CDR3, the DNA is TGTGCCAGCAGTACTAGTGGGCGGGCTAGGGAGCAGTACTTC. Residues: CASSTSGRAREQYF.

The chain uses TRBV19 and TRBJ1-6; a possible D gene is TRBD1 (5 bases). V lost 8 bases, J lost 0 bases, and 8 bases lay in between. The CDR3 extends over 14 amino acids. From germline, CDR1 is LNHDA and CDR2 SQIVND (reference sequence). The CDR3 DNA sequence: TGTGCCAGTGGGGGGAGCTCCTATAATTCACCCCTCCACTTT. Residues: CASGGSSYNSPLHF.

The DNA for the CDR3 is TGTGCCAGTAGCACGTTGACAGCCTTATATGGCTACACCTTC. Translating it yields CASSTLTALYGYTF. The chain combines TRBV19 with TRBJ1-2, with TRBD1 as a possible D gene (5 bases). V lost 6 bases, J lost 5 bases, and 16 bases lay in between. Germline-derived CDR1 and CDR2 are LNHDA and SQIVND (reference sequence). This CDR3 region has 14 residues. The whole variable domain, filled in from reference TRBV19 and TRBJ1-2, reads DGGITQSPKYLFRKEGQNVTLSCEQNLNHDAMYWYRQDPGQGLRLIYYSQIVNDFQKGDIAEGYSVSREKKESFPLTVTSAQKNPTAFYLCASSTLTALYGYTFGSGTRLTVV.

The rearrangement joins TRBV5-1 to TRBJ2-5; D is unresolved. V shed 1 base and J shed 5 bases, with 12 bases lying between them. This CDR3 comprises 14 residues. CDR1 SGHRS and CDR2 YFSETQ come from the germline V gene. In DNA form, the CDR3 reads TGCGCCAGCAGCTTGTTCAGTCCCGGGGAGACCCAGTACTTC. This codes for CASSLFSPGETQYF.

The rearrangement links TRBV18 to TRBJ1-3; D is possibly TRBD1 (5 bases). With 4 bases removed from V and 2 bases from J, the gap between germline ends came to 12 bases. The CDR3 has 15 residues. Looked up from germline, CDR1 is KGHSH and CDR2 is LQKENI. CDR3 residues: CASSLTGEAGNTIYF. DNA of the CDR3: TGTGCCAGCTCACTGACGGGGGAAGCTGGAAACACCATATATTTT.

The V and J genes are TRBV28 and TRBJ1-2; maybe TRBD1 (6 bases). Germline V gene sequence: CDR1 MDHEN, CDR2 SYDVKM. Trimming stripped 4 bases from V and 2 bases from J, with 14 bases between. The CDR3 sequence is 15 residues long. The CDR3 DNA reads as TGTGCCAGCAGTTCACCGAGAGGGGGAAACTATGGCTACACCTTC. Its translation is CASSSPRGGNYGYTF.

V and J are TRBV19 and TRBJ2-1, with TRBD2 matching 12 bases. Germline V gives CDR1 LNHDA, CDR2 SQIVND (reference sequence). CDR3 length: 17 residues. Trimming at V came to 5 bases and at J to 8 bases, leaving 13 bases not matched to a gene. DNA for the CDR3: TGTGCCAGTAGTCGAGGGCCGGCTAGCGGGAGGGCGGATGAGCAGTTCTTC. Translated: CASSRGPASGRADEQFF.

CDR3: CASSQARSAGNNNEQFF. CDR3 nucleotide sequence: TGCGCCAGCAGCCAAGCCCGATCAGCGGGCAATAACAATGAGCAGTTCTTC. The chain has TRBV4-1 and TRBJ2-1; a possible D gene is TRBD2 (6 bases). The germline CDR1 and CDR2 sequences are MGHRA and YSYEKL. The CDR3 loop spans 17 amino acids. V was pared by 1 base and J by 5 bases, with 18 bases between.

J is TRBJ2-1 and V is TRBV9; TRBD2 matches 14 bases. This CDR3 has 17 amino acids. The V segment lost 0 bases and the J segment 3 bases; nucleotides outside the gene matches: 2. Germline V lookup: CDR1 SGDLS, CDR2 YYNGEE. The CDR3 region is CASSVVGTSGSYNEQFF. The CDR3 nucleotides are TGTGCCAGCAGCGTAGTGGGGACTAGCGGGAGCTACAATGAGCAGTTCTTC.

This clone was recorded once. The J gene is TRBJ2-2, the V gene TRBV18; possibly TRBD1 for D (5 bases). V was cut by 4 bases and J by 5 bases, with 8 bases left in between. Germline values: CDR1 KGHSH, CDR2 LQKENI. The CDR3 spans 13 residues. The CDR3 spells CASSLGQTGELFF. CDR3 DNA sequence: TGTGCCAGCTCACTAGGACAAACCGGGGAGCTGTTTTTT.

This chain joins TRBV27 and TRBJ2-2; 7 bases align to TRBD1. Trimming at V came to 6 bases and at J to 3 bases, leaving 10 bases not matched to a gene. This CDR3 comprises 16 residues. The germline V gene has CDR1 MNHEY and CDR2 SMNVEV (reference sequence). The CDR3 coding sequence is TGTGCCAGCAGCTACATAGGGGGCGCGGACACCGGGGAGCTGTTTTTT. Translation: CASSYIGGADTGELFF.

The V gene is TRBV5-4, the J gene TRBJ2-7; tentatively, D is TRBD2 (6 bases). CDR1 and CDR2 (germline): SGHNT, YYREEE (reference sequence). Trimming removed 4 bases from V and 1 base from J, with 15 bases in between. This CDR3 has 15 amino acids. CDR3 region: CASSPPGGRSYEQYF. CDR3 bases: TGTGCCAGCAGCCCCCCGGGTGGGAGGTCCTACGAGCAGTACTTC.

The DNA for the CDR3 is TGCGCCAGCAGCTCTGCCGTGACAGCTGAAGCTTTCTTT. This sequence encodes CASSSAVTAEAFF. The gene calls are TRBV5-1 and TRBJ1-1; a weak D match, TRBD1 (5 bases). The germline V gene encodes CDR1 SGHRS and CDR2 YFSETQ. The CDR3 is made up of 13 amino acids. V dropped 3 bases and J dropped 6 bases, with 12 bases sitting between them.